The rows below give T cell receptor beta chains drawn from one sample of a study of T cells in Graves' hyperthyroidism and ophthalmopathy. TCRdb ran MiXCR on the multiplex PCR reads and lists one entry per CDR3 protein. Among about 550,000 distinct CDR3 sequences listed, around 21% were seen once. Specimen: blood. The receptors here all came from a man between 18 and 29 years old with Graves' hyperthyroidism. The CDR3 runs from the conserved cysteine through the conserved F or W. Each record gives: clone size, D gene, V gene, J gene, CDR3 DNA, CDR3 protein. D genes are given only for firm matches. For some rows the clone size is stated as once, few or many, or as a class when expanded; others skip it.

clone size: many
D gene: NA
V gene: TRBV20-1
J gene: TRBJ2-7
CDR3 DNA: TGCAGTGTGAAGGCCCAAGCGGTAGGGTCCTCCGAGCAGTACTTC
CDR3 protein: CSVKAQAVGSSEQYF

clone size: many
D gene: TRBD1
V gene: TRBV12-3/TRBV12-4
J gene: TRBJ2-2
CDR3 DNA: TGTGCCAGCAGTTTAGTCGACAGGGCAAACGGGGAGCTGTTTTTT
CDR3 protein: CASSLVDRANGELFF

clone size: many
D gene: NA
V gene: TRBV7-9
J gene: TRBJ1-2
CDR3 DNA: TGTGCCAGCAGCTTAGGCGGGGGCACGCGTCATGGCTACACCTTC
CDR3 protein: CASSLGGGTRHGYTF

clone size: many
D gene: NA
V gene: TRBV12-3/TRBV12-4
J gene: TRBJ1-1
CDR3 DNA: TGTGCCAGCAGTTGGTGGCTGGGGGCAAGGGACACTGAAGCTTTCTTT
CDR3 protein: CASSWWLGARDTEAFF

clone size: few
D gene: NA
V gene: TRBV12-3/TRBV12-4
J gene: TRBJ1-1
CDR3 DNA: TGTGCCAGCAGTTCGGGAGTCTTGATGAACACTGAAGCTTTCTTT
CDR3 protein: CASSSGVLMNTEAFF

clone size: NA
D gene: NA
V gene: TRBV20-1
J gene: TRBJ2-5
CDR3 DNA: TGCAGTGCTAGATTGAGAGAGACCCAGTACTTC
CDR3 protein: CSARLRETQYF

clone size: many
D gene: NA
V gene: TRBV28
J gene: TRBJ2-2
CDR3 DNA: TGTGCCAGCAGTTTGTTGAGGATCACCGGGGAGCTGTTTTTT
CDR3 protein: CASSLLRITGELFF

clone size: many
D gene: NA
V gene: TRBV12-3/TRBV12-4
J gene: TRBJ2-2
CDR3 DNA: TGTGCCAGCTCGACGGGGCACCCTATATCCGGGGAGCTGTTTTTT
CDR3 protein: CASSTGHPISGELFF

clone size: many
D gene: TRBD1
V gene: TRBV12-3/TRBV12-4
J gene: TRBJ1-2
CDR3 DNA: TGTGCCAGCAGTCCCCCGGGCAGGGGGGTACGGGGCTACACCTTC
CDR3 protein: CASSPPGRGVRGYTF

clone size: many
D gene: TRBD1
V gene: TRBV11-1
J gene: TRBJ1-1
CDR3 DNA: TGTGCCAGCAGCCTAGGACAGGGAAACGTAGCGAACACTGAAGCTTTCTTT
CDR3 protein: CASSLGQGNVANTEAFF

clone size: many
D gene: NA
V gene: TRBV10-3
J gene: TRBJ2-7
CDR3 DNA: TGTGCCATCAGTGACCCGGGGACCTCCTACGAGCAGTACTTC
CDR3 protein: CAISDPGTSYEQYF

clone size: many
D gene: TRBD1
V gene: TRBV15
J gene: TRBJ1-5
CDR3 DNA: TGTGCCACCAGCCCTACAGGGGATCACCAGCCCCAGCATTTT
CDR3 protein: CATSPTGDHQPQHF

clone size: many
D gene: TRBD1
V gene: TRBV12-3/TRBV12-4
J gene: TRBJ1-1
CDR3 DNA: TGTGCCAGCAGTTTAGCGAGGGGGCCGAACACTGAAGCTTTCTTT
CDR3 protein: CASSLARGPNTEAFF

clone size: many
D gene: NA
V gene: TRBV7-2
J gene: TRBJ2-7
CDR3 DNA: TGTGCCAGCAGCTTAGGGGCCTTGGGTCTAGATCCGTACTTC
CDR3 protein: CASSLGALGLDPYF

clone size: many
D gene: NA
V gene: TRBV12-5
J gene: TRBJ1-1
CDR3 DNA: TGTGCTGCTGGAGAAGGGAACACTGAAGCTTTCTTT
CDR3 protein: CAAGEGNTEAFF

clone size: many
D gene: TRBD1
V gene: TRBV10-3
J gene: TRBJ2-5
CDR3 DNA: TGTGCCATCAGTGAGGGACAGGGGGGAAGAGAGACCCAGTACTTC
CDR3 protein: CAISEGQGGRETQYF

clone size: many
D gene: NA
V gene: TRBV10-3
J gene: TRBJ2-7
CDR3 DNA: TGTGCCATCAGTGAGAGGCTAGGCCCTGGCTACGAGCAGTACTTC
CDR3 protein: CAISERLGPGYEQYF

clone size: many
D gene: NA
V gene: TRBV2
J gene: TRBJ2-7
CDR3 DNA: TGTGCCAGCAGAGCTACACCGGGTAGGGCCTACGAGCAGTACTTC
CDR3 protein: CASRATPGRAYEQYF

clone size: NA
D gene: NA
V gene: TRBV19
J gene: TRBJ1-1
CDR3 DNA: TGTGCCAGTAGTATGCAATTGGCGGTCGGGCAGAACACTGAAGCTTTCTTT
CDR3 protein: CASSMQLAVGQNTEAFF

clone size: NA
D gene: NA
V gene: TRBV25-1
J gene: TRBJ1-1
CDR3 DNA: TGTGCCAGCAGTCGGGCCCATAACACTGAAGCTTTCTTT
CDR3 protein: CASSRAHNTEAFF

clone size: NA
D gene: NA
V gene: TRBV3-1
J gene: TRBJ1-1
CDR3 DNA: TGTGCCAGCAGCCAAGTGGGGGTCTCGAACACTGAAGCTTTCTTT
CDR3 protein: CASSQVGVSNTEAFF

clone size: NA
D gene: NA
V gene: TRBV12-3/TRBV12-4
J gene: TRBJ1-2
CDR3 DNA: TGTGCCAGCAGCCGATTAGGAACTAACTATGGCTACACCTTC
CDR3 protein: CASSRLGTNYGYTF

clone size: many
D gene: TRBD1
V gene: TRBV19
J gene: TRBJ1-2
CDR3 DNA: TGTGCCAGTAGTATGCCGGGACAGGCGGACTATGGCTACACCTTC
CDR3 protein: CASSMPGQADYGYTF

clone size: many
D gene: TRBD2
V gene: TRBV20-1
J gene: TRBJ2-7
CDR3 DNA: TGCAGTGCTAGATCCCCGGGATTTGCGGGGGTGTGGTACGAGCAGTACTTC
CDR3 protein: CSARSPGFAGVWYEQYF

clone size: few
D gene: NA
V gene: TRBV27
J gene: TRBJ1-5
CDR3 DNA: TGTGCCAGCAGTCCTTATGGCCACAGGGCAGGCGGGAATCAGCCCCAGCATTTT
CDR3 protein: CASSPYGHRAGGNQPQHF

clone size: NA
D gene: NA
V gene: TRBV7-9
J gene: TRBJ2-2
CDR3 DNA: TGTGCCAGCAGCCTGACGGGGGCTCACGGGGAGCTGTGTTTT
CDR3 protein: CASSLTGAHGELCF

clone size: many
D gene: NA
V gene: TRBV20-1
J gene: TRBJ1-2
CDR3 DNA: TGCAGTGCTAGAGACCCGGGCCGCTATGGCTACACCTTC
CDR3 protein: CSARDPGRYGYTF

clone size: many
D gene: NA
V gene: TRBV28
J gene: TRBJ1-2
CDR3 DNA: TGTGCCAGCAGTTTCCAGACAGACTATGGCTACACCTTC
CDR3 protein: CASSFQTDYGYTF

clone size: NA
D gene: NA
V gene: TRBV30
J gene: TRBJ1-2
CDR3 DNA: TGTGCCTGGAGCTCGGGGTATAAGGACTATGGCTACACCTTC
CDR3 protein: CAWSSGYKDYGYTF

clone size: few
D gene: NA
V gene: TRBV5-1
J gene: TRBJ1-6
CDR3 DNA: TGCGCCAGCAGGTATACTGCTACGGGAAATTCACCCCTCCACTTT
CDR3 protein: CASRYTATGNSPLHF

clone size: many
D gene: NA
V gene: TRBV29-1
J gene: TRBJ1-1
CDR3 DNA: TGCAGCGTTGTAGGGGGGCTGACTGAAGCTTTCTTT
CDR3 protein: CSVVGGLTEAFF

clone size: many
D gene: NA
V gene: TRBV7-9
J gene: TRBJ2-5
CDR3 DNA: TGTGCCAGCAGCTTTAACACCCAAGAGACCCAGTACTTC
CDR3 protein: CASSFNTQETQYF

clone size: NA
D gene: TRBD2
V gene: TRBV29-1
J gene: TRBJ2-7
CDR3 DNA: TGCAGCGTTGTGATCGGGGGGAAATACGAGCAGTACTTC
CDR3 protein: CSVVIGGKYEQYF

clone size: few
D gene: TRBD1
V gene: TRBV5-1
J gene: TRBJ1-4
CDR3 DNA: TGCGCCAGCAGCAATAGACAGGGGGCAAATGAAAAACTGTTTTTT
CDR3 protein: CASSNRQGANEKLFF

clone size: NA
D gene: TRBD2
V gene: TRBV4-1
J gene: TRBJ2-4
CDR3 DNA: TGCGCCAGCAGCCACCTCGGGGGGAAGGACATTCAGTACTTC
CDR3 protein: CASSHLGGKDIQYF

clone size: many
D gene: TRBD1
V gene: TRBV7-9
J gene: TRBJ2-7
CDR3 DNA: TGTGCCAGCAGCGAACTACAGGGGGCGAGTTACGAGCAGTACTTC
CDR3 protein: CASSELQGASYEQYF

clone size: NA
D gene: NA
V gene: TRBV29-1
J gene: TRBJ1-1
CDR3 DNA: TGCAGCGTTGAAGATGTTGGGGGATTGGACACTGAAGCTTTCTTT
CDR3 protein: CSVEDVGGLDTEAFF

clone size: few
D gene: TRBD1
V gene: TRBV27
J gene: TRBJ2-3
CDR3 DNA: TGTGCCAGCAGTTTAGGGGACAGGGGGGACGGAGATACGCAGTATTTT
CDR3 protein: CASSLGDRGDGDTQYF

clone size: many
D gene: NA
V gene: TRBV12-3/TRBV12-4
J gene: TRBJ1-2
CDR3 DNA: TGTGCCAGCAGTGCCGGCGTGAGTGGCTACACCTTC
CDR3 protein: CASSAGVSGYTF

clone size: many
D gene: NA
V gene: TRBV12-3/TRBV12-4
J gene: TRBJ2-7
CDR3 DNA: TGTGCCAGCAGTCTGGGACGGGGGACGTACGAGCAGTACTTC
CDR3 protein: CASSLGRGTYEQYF

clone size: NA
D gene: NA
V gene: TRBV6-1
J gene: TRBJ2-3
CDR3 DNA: TGTGCCAGCAGTGAAAACACCCAAGATACGCAGTATTTT
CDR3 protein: CASSENTQDTQYF

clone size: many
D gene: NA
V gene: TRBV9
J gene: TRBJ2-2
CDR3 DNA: TGTGCCAGCAGTGTAGGGGGCACCGGGGAGCTGTTTTTT
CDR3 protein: CASSVGGTGELFF

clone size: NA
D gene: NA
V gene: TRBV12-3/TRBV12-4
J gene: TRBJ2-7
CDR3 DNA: TGTGCCAGCAGTTCCCTCGGACTGCGCTACGAGCAGTACTTC
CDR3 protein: CASSSLGLRYEQYF

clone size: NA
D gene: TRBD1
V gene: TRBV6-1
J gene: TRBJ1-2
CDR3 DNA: TGTGCCAGCAGTGGCCGGGACAGGGGGCGATTATACTATGGCTACACCTTC
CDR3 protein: CASSGRDRGRLYYGYTF

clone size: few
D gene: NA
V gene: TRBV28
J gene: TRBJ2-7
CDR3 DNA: TGTGCCAGCAGCCCGGGGAGACCTCCCTACGAGCAGTACTTC
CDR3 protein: CASSPGRPPYEQYF

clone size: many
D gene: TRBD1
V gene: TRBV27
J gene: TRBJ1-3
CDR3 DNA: TGTGCCAGCCCGGGACAGCTCTCTGGAAACACCATATATTTT
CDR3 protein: CASPGQLSGNTIYF

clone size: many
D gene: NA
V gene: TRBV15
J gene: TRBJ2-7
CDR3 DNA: TGTGCCACCAGCAGAGATATTTTGTCGGGGGTCGGCTCCTACGAGCAGTACTTC
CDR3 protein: CATSRDILSGVGSYEQYF

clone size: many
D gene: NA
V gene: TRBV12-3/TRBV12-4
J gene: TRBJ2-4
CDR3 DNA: TGTGCCAGCAGTTTAGCGCGGAGGGTTAACATTCAGTACTTC
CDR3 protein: CASSLARRVNIQYF

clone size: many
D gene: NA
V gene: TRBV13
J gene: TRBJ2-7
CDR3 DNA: TGTGCCAGCAGCTTGGTACACAAGAGCTCCTACGAGCAGTACTTC
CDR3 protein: CASSLVHKSSYEQYF

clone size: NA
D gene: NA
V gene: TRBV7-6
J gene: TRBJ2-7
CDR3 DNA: TGTGCCAGCAGCTTAATCCCCCCCTACGAGCAGTACTTC
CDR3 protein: CASSLIPPYEQYF

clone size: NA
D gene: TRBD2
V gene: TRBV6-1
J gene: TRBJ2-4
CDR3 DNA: TGTGCCAGCAGTACAAGACCCGGGACTAGCGGGAGTTCGGACATTCAGTACTTC
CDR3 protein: CASSTRPGTSGSSDIQYF